The source of this TCR beta chain is a study of lymphopenia after photon versus proton radiotherapy. Study observations and caveats: Under photons, naive T cells and diversity fell while effector/memory populations rose. After lymphocyte nadir, photon-treated repertoires showed oligoclonal expansion, especially CD8+ Temra.

CDR1 is SGHNT, CDR2 YYREEE, per germline (reference sequence). Between the trimmed V and J ends, which lost 4 bases and 1 base, there was a span of 18 bases. The CDR3 covers 16 residues. Details on this clone: Its antigen is as yet unknown.

TCRdb's table, derived via immunoSEQ multiplex PCR, lists solely in-frame clones and lacks some. The sample has some 25,000 clones, roughly 80% seen once; the top ten hold approximately 22%. Material: peripheral blood, obtained from a patient treated with proton-based radiotherapy. The TCR originated in a woman in her 70s with pancreatic cancer. The chain carries TRBV5-4 and TRBJ2-7; D may be TRBD1 or TRBD2 (8 bases each). The CDR3: CASSRGGQEGSYEQYF. The CDR3 nucleotides are TGTGCCAGCAGCCGGGGGGGACAGGAGGGGTCCTACGAGCAGTACTTC.